The 14 T cell receptor beta chains in this list originate from one sample, sequenced in a study of blood T cell repertoires in COVID-19. Some clones are missing from TCRdb's copy, which holds only in-frame ones; the method was immunoSEQ multiplex PCR. The sample carries nearly 300,000 clones, roughly 90% recorded once. Sequenced: PBMCs or T cells enriched from blood (not recorded which). These receptors were taken from a woman aged 50 to 60 who had been exposed to COVID-19.

The rearrangement uses TRBV7-2 and TRBJ1-5; 12 bases align to TRBD1. This CDR3 region has 19 residues. V lost 0 bases and J lost 0; bases outside the gene matches: 6. Germline V gives CDR1 SGHTA, CDR2 FQGNSA. The CDR3 is CASSLARGTGGYSNQPQHF. As DNA, the CDR3 is TGTGCCAGCAGCTTAGCGCGGGGGACAGGGGGCTATAGCAATCAGCCCCAGCATTTT.

The rearrangement uses TRBV28 and TRBJ1-6; no reliable D call. Trimming removed 7 bases from V and 9 bases from J, with 7 bases in between. Germline V lookup: CDR1 MDHEN, CDR2 SYDVKM. The CDR3 consists of 11 residues. In DNA form, the CDR3 reads TGTGCCAGCACGGAGGGTTCACCCCTCCACTTT. Translated, it gives CASTEGSPLHF.

This sequence joins TRBV5-6 and TRBJ2-1; 9 nucleotides agree with TRBD2. This CDR3 spans 18 amino acids. V lost 0 bases to trimming and J lost 0 bases; unmatched junction nucleotides: 7. CDR1 SGHDT and CDR2 YYEEEE come from the germline V gene. The CDR3 nucleotides read TGTGCCAGCAGCTTGGAGGTGCGGGGGGGGATCTCCTACAATGAGCAGTTCTTC. It encodes CASSLEVRGGISYNEQFF. The variable domain in full, completed from reference TRBV5-6 and TRBJ2-1, reads DAGVTQSPTHLIKTRGQQVTLRCSPKSGHDTVSWYQQALGQGPQFIFQYYEEEERQRGNFPDRFSGHQFPNYSSELNVNALLLGDSALYLCASSLEVRGGISYNEQFFGPGTRLTVL.

The chain employs TRBV19 and TRBJ1-1; possibly TRBD1 for D (5 bases). The CDR3 covers 13 residues. V dropped 1 base and J dropped 9 bases, with 12 bases sitting between them. Germline loops: CDR1 LNHDA, CDR2 SQIVND (reference sequence). The CDR3 here is CASSIAGQGKAFF. The CDR3 DNA is TGTGCCAGTAGTATAGCAGGGCAGGGAAAAGCTTTCTTT.

CDR3 loop: CASSYPPGDRVYEQYF. Written as DNA, the CDR3 is TGTGCCAGCAGCTATCCTCCGGGGGACAGGGTCTACGAGCAGTACTTC. J is TRBJ2-7 and V is TRBV7-9, with 9 bases that match TRBD1. The CDR3 has 16 residues. Germline V gene data show CDR1 as SEHNR and CDR2 as FQNEAQ (reference sequence). Trimming at V came to 4 bases and at J to 3 bases, leaving 10 bases not matched to a gene.

The CDR3 bases are TGTGCCAGTAGCCTTCTAATAAAAAGGACAGGGACCACCTACAATGAGCAGTTCTTC. Translation gives CASSLLIKRTGTTYNEQFF. This rearrangement joins TRBV19 to TRBJ2-1, with TRBD1 matching 8 bases. The J segment lost 2 bases and the V segment lost 6 bases, leaving 18 bases of the junction unmatched. CDR3 length: 19 residues. Germline V gene sequence: CDR1 LNHDA, CDR2 SQIVND (reference sequence).

J is TRBJ1-6 and V is TRBV5-4; D remains ambiguous. The CDR3 has 14 residues. CDR1 is SGHNT and CDR2 is YYREEE in the germline V gene (reference sequence). V lost 5 bases and J lost 7, with 13 bases in between. CDR3 nucleotides: TGTGCCAGCAGGAGGGATCGCACCAATTCACCCCTCCACTTT. It is translated as CASRRDRTNSPLHF.

This clone occurred a few times. V gene TRBV10-3 combines with J gene TRBJ2-7, with TRBD1 matching over 8 bases. The length of the CDR3 is 15 residues. The V gene end was trimmed by 3 bases and the J gene end by 5 bases; junction bases not matched to a gene: 9. Germline loops: CDR1 ENHRY, CDR2 SYGVKD. The CDR3 bases are TGTGCCATCAGTGACGTAGGACAGGGTTCTGACGAGCAGTACTTC. Translating gives CAISDVGQGSDEQYF.

The V and J genes are TRBV27 and TRBJ2-3; 8 bases align to TRBD2. The CDR3 length is 16 residues. The V gene end was trimmed by 4 bases and the J gene end by 1 base; junction bases not matched to a gene: 7. CDR1 and CDR2 (germline): MNHEY, SMNVEV (reference sequence). Here the CDR3 DNA reads TGTGCCAGCAGTTCCATGCGGGGGGCGGGCACAGATACGCAGTATTTT. This sequence encodes CASSSMRGAGTDTQYF.

The V and J genes are TRBV7-8 and TRBJ1-2; no clear D gene. There are 13 residues in the CDR3. V gave up 5 bases and J gave up 7 bases, with 14 bases separating them. Germline V gene lookup returns CDR1 SGHVS and CDR2 FQNEAQ. In DNA form, the CDR3 reads TGTGCCAGCAGCCCGGGGTTACTGAGTGGCTACACCTTC. Protein: CASSPGLLSGYTF.

The DNA for the CDR3 is TGTGCCAGCAGTCGGGGGACAGGCGATGGCTACACCTTC. Its protein is CASSRGTGDGYTF. The V and J genes are TRBV7-9 and TRBJ1-2; 8 nucleotides match TRBD1. The germline gives CDR1 SEHNR, CDR2 FQNEAQ (reference sequence). This CDR3 comprises 13 residues. The V and J ends lost 6 bases and 6 bases, in that order; junction bases with no gene match: 6.

In its sample, this clone was seen a few times. The J gene is TRBJ1-2, the V gene TRBV12-3 or TRBV12-4; perhaps TRBD1 as D (6 bases). The CDR3 extends over 12 amino acids. The V gene lost 5 bases and the J gene lost 5 bases, with 9 bases spanning the gap. CDR3 DNA: TGTGCCAGCAGTGAGGGACAATATGGCTACACCTTC. This encodes CASSEGQYGYTF.

This clone was detected a few times. The chain combines TRBV3-1 (or the pseudogene TRBV3-2) with TRBJ1-6; D uncertain. The CDR3 has 15 amino acids. V was shortened by 5 bases and J by 5 bases, with 13 bases between the two germline ends. The V gene's germline CDR1 is LGHDT and CDR2 YNNKEL (reference sequence). As DNA, the CDR3 is TGTGCCAGCAGCTACCTCGCGGCCAATAATTCACCCCTCCACTTT. Amino acid sequence: CASSYLAANNSPLHF.

This chain links TRBV28 with TRBJ1-3; D unresolved. V lost 4 bases, J lost 1 base, and 11 bases lay in between. CDR3 size: 15 residues. In germline, CDR1 is MDHEN, CDR2 SYDVKM. This chain's CDR3 is CASSSPADSGNTIYF. The CDR3 DNA sequence: TGTGCCAGCAGTTCCCCGGCGGATTCTGGAAACACCATATATTTT.